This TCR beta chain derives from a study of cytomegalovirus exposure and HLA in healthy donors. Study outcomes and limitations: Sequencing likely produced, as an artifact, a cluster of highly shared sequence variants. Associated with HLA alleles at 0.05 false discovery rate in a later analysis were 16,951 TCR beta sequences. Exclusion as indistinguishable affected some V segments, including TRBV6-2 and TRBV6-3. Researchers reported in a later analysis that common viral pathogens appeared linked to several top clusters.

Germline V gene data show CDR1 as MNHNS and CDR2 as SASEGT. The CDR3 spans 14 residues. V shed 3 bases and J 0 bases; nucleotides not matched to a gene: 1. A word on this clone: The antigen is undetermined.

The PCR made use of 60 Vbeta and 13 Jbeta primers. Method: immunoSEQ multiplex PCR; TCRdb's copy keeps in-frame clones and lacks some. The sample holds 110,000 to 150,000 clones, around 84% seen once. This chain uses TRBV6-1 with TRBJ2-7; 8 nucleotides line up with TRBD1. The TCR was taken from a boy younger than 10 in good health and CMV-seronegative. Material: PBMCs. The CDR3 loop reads CASSDRGLSYEQYF. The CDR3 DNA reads TGTGCCAGCAGTGACAGGGGGCTCTCCTACGAGCAGTACTTC.